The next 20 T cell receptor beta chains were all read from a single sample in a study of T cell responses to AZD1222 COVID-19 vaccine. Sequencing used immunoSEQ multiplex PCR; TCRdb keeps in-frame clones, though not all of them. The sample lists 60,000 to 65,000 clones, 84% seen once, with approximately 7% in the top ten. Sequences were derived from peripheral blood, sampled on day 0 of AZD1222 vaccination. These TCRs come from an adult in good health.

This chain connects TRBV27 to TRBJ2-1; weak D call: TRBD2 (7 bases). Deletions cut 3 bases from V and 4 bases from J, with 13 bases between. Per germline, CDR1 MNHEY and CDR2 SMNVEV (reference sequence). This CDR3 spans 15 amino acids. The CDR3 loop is CASSFLGGGYNEQFF. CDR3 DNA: TGTGCCAGCAGTTTTTTAGGGGGGGGTTACAATGAGCAGTTCTTC.

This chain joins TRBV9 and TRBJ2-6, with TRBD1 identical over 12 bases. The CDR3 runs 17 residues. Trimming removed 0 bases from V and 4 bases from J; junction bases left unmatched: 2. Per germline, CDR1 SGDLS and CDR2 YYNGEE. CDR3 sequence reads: CASSVVGQGAGANVLTF. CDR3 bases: TGTGCCAGCAGCGTAGTGGGACAGGGGGCCGGGGCCAACGTCCTGACTTTC.

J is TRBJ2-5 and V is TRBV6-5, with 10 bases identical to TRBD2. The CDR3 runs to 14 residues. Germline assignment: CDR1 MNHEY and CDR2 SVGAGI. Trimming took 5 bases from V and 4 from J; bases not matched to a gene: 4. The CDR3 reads CASSSGGALETQYF. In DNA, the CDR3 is TGTGCCAGCAGTAGCGGGGGGGCATTAGAGACCCAGTACTTC.

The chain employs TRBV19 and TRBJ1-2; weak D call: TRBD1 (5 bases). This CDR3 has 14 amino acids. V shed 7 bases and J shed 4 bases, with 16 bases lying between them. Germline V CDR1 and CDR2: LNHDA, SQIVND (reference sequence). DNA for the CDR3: TGTGCCAGTAATAGGGCAGGGTATAGCTATGGCTACACCTTC. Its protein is CASNRAGYSYGYTF. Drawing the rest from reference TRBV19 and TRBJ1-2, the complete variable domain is DGGITQSPKYLFRKEGQNVTLSCEQNLNHDAMYWYRQDPGQGLRLIYYSQIVNDFQKGDIAEGYSVSREKKESFPLTVTSAQKNPTAFYLCASNRAGYSYGYTFGSGTRLTVV.

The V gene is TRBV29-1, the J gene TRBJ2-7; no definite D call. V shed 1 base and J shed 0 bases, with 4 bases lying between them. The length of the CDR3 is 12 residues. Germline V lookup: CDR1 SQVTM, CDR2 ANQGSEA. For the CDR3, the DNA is TGCAGCGTTGAAGGGACCTCCTACGAGCAGTACTTC. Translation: CSVEGTSYEQYF.

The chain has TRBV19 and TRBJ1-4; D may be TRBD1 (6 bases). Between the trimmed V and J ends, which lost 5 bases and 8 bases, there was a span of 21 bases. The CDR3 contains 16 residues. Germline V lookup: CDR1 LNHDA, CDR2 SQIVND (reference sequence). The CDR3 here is CASSLSTGTRGEKLFF. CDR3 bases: TGTGCCAGTAGTCTTTCCACCGGGACAAGAGGCGAAAAACTGTTTTTT.

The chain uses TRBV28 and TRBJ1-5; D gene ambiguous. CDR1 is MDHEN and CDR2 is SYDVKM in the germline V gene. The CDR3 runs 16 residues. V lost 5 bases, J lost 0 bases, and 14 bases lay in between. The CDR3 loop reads CASSQSGGYSNQPQHF. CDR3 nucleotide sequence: TGTGCCAGCAGTCAAAGTGGTGGGTATAGCAATCAGCCCCAGCATTTT.

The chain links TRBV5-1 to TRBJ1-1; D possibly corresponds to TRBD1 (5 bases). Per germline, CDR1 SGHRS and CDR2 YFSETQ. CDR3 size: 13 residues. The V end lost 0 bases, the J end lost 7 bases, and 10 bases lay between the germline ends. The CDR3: CASSLVGLSEAFF. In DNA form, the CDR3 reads TGCGCCAGCAGCTTGGTGGGGCTGAGTGAAGCTTTCTTT.

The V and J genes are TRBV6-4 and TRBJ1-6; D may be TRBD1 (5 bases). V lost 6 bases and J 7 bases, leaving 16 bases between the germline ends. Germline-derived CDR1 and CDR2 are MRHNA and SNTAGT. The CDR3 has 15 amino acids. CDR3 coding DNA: TGTGCCAGCAGGTTAGACAGTAGAGAGAATTCACCCCTCCACTTT. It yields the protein CASRLDSRENSPLHF.

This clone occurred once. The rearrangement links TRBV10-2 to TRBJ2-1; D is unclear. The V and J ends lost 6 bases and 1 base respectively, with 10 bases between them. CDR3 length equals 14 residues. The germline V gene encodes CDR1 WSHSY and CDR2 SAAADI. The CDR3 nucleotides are TGCGCCAGCAGCCCGACCAGTTCCTACAATGAGCAGTTCTTC. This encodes CASSPTSSYNEQFF.

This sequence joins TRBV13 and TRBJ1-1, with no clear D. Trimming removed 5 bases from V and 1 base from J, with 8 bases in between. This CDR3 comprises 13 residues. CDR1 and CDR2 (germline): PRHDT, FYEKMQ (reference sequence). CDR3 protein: CASSPRKNTEAFF. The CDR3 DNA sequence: TGTGCCAGCAGCCCCAGAAAGAACACTGAAGCTTTCTTT.

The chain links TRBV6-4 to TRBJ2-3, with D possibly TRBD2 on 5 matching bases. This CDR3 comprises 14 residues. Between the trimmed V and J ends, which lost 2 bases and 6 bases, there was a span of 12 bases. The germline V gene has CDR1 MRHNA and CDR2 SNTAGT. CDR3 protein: CASSDTGGGDTQYF. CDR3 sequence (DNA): TGTGCCAGCAGTGACACGGGCGGCGGGGATACGCAGTATTTT.

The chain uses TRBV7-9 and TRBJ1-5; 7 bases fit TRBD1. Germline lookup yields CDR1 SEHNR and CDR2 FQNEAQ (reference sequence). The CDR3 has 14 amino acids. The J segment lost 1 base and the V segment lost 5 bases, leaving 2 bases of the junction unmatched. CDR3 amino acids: CASSEQGSNQPQHF. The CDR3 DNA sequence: TGTGCCAGCAGCGAACAGGGGAGCAATCAGCCCCAGCATTTT.

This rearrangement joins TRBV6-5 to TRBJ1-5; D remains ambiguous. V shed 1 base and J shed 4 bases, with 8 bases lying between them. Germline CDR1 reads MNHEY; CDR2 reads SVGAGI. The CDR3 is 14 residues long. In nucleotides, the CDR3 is TGTGCCAGCAGTTACTGGCAGACAAATCAGCCCCAGCATTTT. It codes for CASSYWQTNQPQHF.

CDR3 loop: CASSLLPNEKLFF. CDR3 coding DNA: TGTGCCAGCAGCTTATTACCCAATGAAAAACTGTTTTTT. The chain couples TRBV7-2 to TRBJ1-4; unclear D gene. The CDR3 consists of 13 residues. CDR1 and CDR2 (germline): SGHTA, FQGNSA. V gave up 2 bases and J gave up 5 bases, with 6 bases separating them. The full variable domain, rest sourced from reference TRBV7-2 and TRBJ1-4, is GAGVSQSPSNKVTEKGKDVELRCDPISGHTALYWYRQSLGQGLEFLIYFQGNSAPDKSGLPSDRFSAERTGGSVSTLTIQRTQQEDSAVYLCASSLLPNEKLFFGSGTQLSVL.

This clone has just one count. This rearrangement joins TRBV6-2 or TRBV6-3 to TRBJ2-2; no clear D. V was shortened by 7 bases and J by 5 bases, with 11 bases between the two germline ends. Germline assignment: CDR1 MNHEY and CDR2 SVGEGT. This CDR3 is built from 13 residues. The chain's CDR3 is CASTPDGTGELFF. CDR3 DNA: TGTGCCAGCACCCCGGATGGGACCGGGGAGCTGTTTTTT.

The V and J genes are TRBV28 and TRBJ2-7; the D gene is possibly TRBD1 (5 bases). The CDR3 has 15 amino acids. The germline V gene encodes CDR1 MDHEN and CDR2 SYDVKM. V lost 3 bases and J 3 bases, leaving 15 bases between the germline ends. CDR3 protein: CASSFPSIGDYEQYF. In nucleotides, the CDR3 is TGTGCCAGCAGTTTCCCCAGTATAGGGGACTACGAGCAGTACTTC.

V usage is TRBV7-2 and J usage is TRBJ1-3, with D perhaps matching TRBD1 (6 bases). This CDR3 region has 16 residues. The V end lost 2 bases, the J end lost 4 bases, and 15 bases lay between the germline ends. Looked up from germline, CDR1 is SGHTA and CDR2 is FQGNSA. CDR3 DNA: TGTGCCAGCAGCTTAAAAGGAGGGGGGCTGGGAAACACCATATATTTT. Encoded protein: CASSLKGGGLGNTIYF.

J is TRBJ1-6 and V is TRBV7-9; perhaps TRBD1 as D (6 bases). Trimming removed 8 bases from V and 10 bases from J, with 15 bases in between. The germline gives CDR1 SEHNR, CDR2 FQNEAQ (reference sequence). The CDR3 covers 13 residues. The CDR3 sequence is CASGGTVGSPLHF. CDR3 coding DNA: TGTGCCAGCGGGGGCACCGTGGGATCACCCCTCCACTTT. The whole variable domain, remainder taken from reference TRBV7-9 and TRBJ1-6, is DTGVSQNPRHKITKRGQNVTFRCDPISEHNRLYWYRQTLGQGPEFLTYFQNEAQLEKSRLLSDRFSAERPKGSFSTLEIQRTEQGDSAMYLCASGGTVGSPLHFGNGTRLTVT.

Here the CDR3 reads CSVERGRAGNEQFF. The CDR3 DNA is TGCAGCGTTGAACGGGGCAGGGCAGGGAATGAGCAGTTCTTC. The V gene is TRBV29-1, the J gene TRBJ2-1; D possibly uses TRBD1 or TRBD2 (5 bases each). CDR1 is SQVTM, CDR2 ANQGSEA, per germline. V was clipped by 2 bases and J by 7 bases, with 15 bases between them. The CDR3 consists of 14 residues.